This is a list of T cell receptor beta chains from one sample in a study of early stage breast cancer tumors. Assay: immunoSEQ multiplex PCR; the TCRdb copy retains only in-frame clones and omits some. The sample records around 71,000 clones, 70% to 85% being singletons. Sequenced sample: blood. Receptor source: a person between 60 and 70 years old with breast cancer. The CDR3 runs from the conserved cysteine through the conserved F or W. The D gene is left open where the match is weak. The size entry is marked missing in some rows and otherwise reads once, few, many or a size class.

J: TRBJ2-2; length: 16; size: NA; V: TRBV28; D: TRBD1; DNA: TGTGCCAGCAGTTTCTGGACAGGGGAGGGCACCGGGGAGCTGTTTTTT; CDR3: CASSFWTGEGTGELFF
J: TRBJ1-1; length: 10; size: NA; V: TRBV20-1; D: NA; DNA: TGCAGTGCTTACAGACTTGAAGCTTTCTTT; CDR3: CSAYRLEAFF
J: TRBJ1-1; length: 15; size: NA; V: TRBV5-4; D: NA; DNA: TGTGCCAGCAGCTTGACCGGGACGGGGAACACTGAAGCTTTCTTT; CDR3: CASSLTGTGNTEAFF
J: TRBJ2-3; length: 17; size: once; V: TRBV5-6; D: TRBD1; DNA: TGTGCCAGCAGCGCGACCGGGACAGGGTGGAGCACAGATACGCAGTATTTT; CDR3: CASSATGTGWSTDTQYF
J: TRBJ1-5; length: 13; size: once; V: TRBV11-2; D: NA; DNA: TGTGCCAGCAGCTTAGCGGACCCCCAGCCCCAGCATTTT; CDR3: CASSLADPQPQHF
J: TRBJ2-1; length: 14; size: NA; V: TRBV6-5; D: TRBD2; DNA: TGTGCCAGCAGTGGGAGGGACCTCTACAATGAGCAGTTCTTC; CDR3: CASSGRDLYNEQFF
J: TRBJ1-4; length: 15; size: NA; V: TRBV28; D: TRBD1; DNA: TGTGCCAGCAGTCCCCCGGGACAGGGGGGCGAAAAACTGTTTTTT; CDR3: CASSPPGQGGEKLFF
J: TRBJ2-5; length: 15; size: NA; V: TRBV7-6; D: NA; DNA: TGTGCCAGCAGCTTAAGACTAGATTTCCGTGAGACCCAGTACTTC; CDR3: CASSLRLDFRETQYF
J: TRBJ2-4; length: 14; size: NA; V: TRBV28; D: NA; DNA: TGTGCCAGCAGTGATCTTGGGGTGGCGGACATTCAGTACTTC; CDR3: CASSDLGVADIQYF
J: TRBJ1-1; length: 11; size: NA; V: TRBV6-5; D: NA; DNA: TGTGCCAGCAGCAGAAACACTGAAGCTTTCTTT; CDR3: CASSRNTEAFF
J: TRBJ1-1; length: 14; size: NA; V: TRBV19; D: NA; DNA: TGTGCCAGTAGTATAGTCATTTCGGACACTGAAGCTTTCTTT; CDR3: CASSIVISDTEAFF
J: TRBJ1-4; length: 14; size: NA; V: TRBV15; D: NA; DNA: TGTGCCACCAGCCCCGAGAGAGCGTGGGAAAAACTGTTTTTT; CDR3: CATSPERAWEKLFF
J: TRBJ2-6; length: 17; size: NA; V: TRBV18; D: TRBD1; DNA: TGTGCCAGCTCACCCCGGACAGGGAAAGCTGGGGCCAACGTCCTGACTTTC; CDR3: CASSPRTGKAGANVLTF
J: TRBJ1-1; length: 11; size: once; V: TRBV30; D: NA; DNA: TGTGCCTGGAGTCGGACGGTTGAAGCTTTCTTT; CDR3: CAWSRTVEAFF
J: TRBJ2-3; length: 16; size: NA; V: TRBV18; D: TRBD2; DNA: TGTGCCAGCTCACCCACAGCGGGAGCTCGGGGAGATACGCAGTATTTT; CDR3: CASSPTAGARGDTQYF
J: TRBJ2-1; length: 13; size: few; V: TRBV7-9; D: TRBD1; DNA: TGTGCCACCCCGGGACAGGGGCCCCATGAGCAGTTCTTC; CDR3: CATPGQGPHEQFF
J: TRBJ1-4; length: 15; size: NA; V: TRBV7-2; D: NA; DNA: TGTGCCAGCAGCTTAGCGCCAGGGGCGAGCGAAAAACTGTTTTTT; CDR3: CASSLAPGASEKLFF
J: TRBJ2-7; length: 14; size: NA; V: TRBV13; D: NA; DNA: TGTGCCAGCAGCTTAGGCCGGCGGGTGAGAGAGCAGTACTTC; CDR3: CASSLGRRVREQYF
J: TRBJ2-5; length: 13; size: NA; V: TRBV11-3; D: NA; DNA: TGTGCCAGCAGCTTACCCGGTCAAGAGACCCAGTACTTC; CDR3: CASSLPGQETQYF
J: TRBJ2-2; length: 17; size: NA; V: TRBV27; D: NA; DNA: TGTGCCAGCAGTTTGCGGACGGCGATAGTGTCGCCCGGGGAGCTGTTTTTT; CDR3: CASSLRTAIVSPGELFF
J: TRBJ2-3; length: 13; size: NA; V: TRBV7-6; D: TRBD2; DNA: TGTGCCAGCAGCTCTATAGCGGGCAATACGCAGTATTTT; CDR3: CASSSIAGNTQYF
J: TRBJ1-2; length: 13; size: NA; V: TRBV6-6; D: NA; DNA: TGTGCCAGCAGTCCTACAGGGAACTATGGCTACACCTTC; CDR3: CASSPTGNYGYTF
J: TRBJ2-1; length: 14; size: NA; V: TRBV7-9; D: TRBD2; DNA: TGTGCCAGCAGGTCCCGGGACTACCTCCCTGAGCAGTTCTTC; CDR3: CASRSRDYLPEQFF
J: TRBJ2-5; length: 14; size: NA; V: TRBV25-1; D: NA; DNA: TGTGCCAGCAGTGAGGTCAGATTCCAAGAGACCCAGTACTTC; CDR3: CASSEVRFQETQYF
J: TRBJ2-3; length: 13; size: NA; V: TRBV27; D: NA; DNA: TGTGCCAGCAGGGGGAGCGGCACAGATACGCAGTATTTT; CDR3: CASRGSGTDTQYF
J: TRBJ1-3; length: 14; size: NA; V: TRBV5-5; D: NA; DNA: TGTGCCAGCAGCTTGGGGGGCGCCGGAAACACCATATATTTT; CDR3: CASSLGGAGNTIYF
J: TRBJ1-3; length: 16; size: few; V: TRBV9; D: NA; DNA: TGTGCCAGCAGCCTCACCTCCGGGGAGGGAGTAAACACCATATATTTT; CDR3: CASSLTSGEGVNTIYF
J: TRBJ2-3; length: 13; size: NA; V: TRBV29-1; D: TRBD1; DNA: TGCAGCGTTCCGATTACAGGGGTAGATACGCAGTATTTT; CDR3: CSVPITGVDTQYF
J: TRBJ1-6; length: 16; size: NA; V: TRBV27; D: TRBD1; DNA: TGTGCCAGCAGTCCAGCAGTCCAGGGGGTAGGATCACCCCTCCACTTT; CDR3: CASSPAVQGVGSPLHF
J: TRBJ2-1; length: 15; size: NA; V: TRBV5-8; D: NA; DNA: TGTGCCAGTAATACGGGGACCTCCCTATACAATGAGCAGTTCTTC; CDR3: CASNTGTSLYNEQFF
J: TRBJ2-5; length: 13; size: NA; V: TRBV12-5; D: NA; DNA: TGTGCTAGTGGAGCCTCAGGGGAAGAGACCCAGTACTTC; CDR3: CASGASGEETQYF
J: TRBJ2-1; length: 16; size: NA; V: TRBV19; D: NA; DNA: TGTGCCAGTAGTATAGGCCGGGCCTACTCCTACAATGAGCAGTTCTTC; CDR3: CASSIGRAYSYNEQFF
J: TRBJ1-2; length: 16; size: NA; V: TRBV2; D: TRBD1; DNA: TGTGCCAGCATCTTGGCCGGGACAGGGGACCTAAATGGCTACACCTTC; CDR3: CASILAGTGDLNGYTF
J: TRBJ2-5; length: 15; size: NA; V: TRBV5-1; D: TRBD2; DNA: TGCGCCAGCCGATTACTAGCGGGCCTCCAAGAGACCCAGTACTTC; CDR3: CASRLLAGLQETQYF
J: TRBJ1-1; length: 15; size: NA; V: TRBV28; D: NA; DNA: TGTGCCAGCCATAGTCAGGGCCTCCTAGTCACTGAAGCTTTCTTT; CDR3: CASHSQGLLVTEAFF
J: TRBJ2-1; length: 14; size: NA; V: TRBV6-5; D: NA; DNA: TGTGCCAGCAGTTACTTGTTCAGGGGCAATGAGCAGTTCTTC; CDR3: CASSYLFRGNEQFF
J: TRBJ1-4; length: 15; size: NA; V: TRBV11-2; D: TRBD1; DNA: TGTGCCAGCAGCTCCCAGGGGGGGGCTAATGAAAAACTGTTTTTT; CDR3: CASSSQGGANEKLFF
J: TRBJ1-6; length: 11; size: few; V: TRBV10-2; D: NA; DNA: TGCGCCAGCAGTGAGAACTCACCCCTCCACTTT; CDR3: CASSENSPLHF
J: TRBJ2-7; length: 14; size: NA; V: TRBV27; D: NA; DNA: TGTGCCAGCAGTTTTGGGGGTGGGCCCTACGAGCAGTACTTC; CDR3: CASSFGGGPYEQYF
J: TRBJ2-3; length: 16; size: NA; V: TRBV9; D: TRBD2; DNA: TGTGCCAGCAGCGTAACGAGCGGGAGGTTTTCAGATACGCAGTATTTT; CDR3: CASSVTSGRFSDTQYF
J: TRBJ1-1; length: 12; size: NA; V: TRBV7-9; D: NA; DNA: TGTGCCAGCAGCTTAGCCCCCGTGGGGGCTTTCTTT; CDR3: CASSLAPVGAFF